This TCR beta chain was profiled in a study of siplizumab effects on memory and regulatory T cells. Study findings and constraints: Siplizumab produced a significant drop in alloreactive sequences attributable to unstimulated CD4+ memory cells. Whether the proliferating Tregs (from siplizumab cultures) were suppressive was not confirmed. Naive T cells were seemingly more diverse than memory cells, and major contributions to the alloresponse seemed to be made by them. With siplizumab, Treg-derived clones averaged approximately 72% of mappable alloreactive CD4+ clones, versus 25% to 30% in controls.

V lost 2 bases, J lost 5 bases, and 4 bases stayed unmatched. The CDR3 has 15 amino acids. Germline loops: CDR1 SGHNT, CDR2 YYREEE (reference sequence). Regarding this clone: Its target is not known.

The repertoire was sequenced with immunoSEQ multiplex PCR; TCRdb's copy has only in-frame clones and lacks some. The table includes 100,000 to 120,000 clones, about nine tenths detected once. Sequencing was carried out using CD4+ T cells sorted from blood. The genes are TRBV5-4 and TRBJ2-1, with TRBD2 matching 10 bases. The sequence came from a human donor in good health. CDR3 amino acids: CASSLGLAANNEQFF. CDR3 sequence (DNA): TGTGCCAGCAGCTTAGGACTAGCGGCTAACAATGAGCAGTTCTTC.